This entry concerns a single TCR beta chain. The record originates from a study of blood T cell repertoires in COVID-19. Across the whole study: Sample material is recorded as cDNA or gDNA derived from T cells, B-cell-depleted T cells, or PBMCs.

Trimming stripped 0 bases from V and 6 bases from J, with 26 bases between. Germline CDR1 reads LGHNA; CDR2 reads YNFKEQ. The CDR3 extends over 19 amino acids. In the original processing: Estimates of nucleated cell counts were drawn from the amplification of reference gene primers. The repertoire was sequenced with immunoSEQ multiplex PCR; TCRdb's copy has only in-frame clones and lacks some. V, J and clone size were drawn from that table, and D and trimming were deduced from the DNA. The repertoire holds 130,000 or so clones, with more than 80% as singletons. The sequenced sample consisted of peripheral blood. This rearrangement joins TRBV4-2 to TRBJ1-2; D is perhaps TRBD1 (5 bases). This sequence originates from a woman aged 60-75 years with acute or convalescent COVID-19. CDR3 sequence: CASSQERLGVAGKRDGYTF. The CDR3 nucleotides are TGTGCCAGCAGCCAAGAACGCCTAGGTGTGGCAGGGAAAAGGGATGGCTACACCTTC.